The 29 T cell receptor beta chains reported below all come from one sample, sequenced in a study of blood T cell repertoires in COVID-19. Some clones are missing from TCRdb's copy, which holds only in-frame ones; the method was immunoSEQ multiplex PCR. Seen here are about 180,000 clones, around 82% observed once, and the top ten hold about 14%. Sequenced sample: peripheral blood. These receptor sequences come from a man aged 18 to 29 with active or convalescent COVID-19.

This clone was observed a single time. V is TRBV18 and J is TRBJ2-7, with TRBD1 matching 8 bases. This CDR3 is built from 15 residues. CDR1 is KGHSH, CDR2 LQKENI, per germline. Germline trimming cut 2 bases from V and 3 bases from J; bases unmatched to any gene: 6. In DNA, the CDR3 is TGTGCCAGCTCACCAGACAGGGGCCCCTTCTACGAGCAGTACTTC. Translation: CASSPDRGPFYEQYF.

This sequence joins TRBV7-3 and TRBJ2-1; 15 nucleotides align to TRBD2. The CDR3 has 17 residues. Trimming took 4 bases from V and 8 from J; bases not matched to a gene: 9. CDR1 is SGHTA, CDR2 FQGTGA, per germline. CDR3 sequence reads: CASSSGLAGGVFDEQFF. The CDR3 nucleotides read TGTGCCAGCAGCTCCGGACTAGCGGGAGGGGTGTTTGATGAGCAGTTCTTC. Using reference TRBV7-3 and TRBJ2-1 for the parts outside the CDR3, the full variable domain is GAGVSQTPSNKVTEKGKYVELRCDPISGHTALYWYRQSLGQGPEFLIYFQGTGAADDSGLPNDRFFAVRPEGSVSTLKIQRTERGDSAVYLCASSSGLAGGVFDEQFFGPGTRLTVL.

In its sample, this clone was seen once. The J gene is TRBJ2-2, the V gene TRBV12-5; tentatively, D is TRBD2 (6 bases). Germline assignment: CDR1 LGHNT and CDR2 FRNRAP. The germline V and J ends were trimmed by 0 bases and 3 bases, with 20 bases remaining between them. CDR3 length: 19 residues. CDR3 amino acids: CASGLVKGGPGYDTGELFF. The DNA of the CDR3 is TGTGCTAGTGGTTTGGTAAAGGGAGGACCCGGGTACGACACCGGGGAGCTGTTTTTT.

The genes are TRBV7-9 and TRBJ2-7; 8 bases fit TRBD1. This CDR3 comprises 18 residues. V lost 1 base to trimming and J lost 0 bases; unmatched junction nucleotides: 11. CDR1 and CDR2 (germline): SEHNR, FQNEAQ (reference sequence). In nucleotides, the CDR3 is TGTGCCAGCAGCTTAGACCAATCAGGGGGCGCTAGCTCCTACGAGCAGTACTTC. Encoded protein: CASSLDQSGGASSYEQYF.

The chain uses TRBV5-1 and TRBJ2-1; 10 bases match TRBD1. This CDR3 has 14 residues. Germline trimming cut 4 bases from V and 4 bases from J; bases unmatched to any gene: 2. CDR1 SGHRS and CDR2 YFSETQ come from the germline V gene. CDR3 protein: CASSQDRGYNEQFF. The CDR3 DNA follows: TGCGCCAGCAGCCAGGACAGGGGGTACAATGAGCAGTTCTTC.

The chain recombines TRBV2 with TRBJ2-1; D call uncertain. CDR1 and CDR2 (germline): SNHLY, FYNNEI. Trimming took 4 bases from V and 4 from J, leaving 11 bases between them. The CDR3 consists of 14 residues. The CDR3 DNA sequence: TGTGCCAGCAGTGCCGTTGCTATTTACAATGAGCAGTTCTTC. It yields the protein CASSAVAIYNEQFF.

The chain has TRBV6-5 and TRBJ1-2; TRBD1 matches at 7 bases. J gave up 2 bases and V 6 bases, and 3 bases lay outside the gene matches. This CDR3 is built from 13 residues. Germline loops: CDR1 MNHEY, CDR2 SVGAGI. Here the CDR3 DNA reads TGTGCCAGCAGGTTGACAGGGAACTATGGCTACACCTTC. Translated: CASRLTGNYGYTF.

The V gene is TRBV19, the J gene TRBJ2-2; D is possibly TRBD1 (6 bases). The V and J ends lost 6 bases and 4 bases respectively, with 12 bases between them. Germline V CDR1 and CDR2: LNHDA, SQIVND (reference sequence). This CDR3 has 14 amino acids. CDR3 protein: CASSIQGTTGELFF. The CDR3 DNA follows: TGTGCCAGTAGCATACAGGGTACCACCGGGGAGCTGTTTTTT.

The rearrangement links TRBV7-9 to TRBJ2-3, with 7 bases matching TRBD1. V trimming: 10 bases; J trimming: 0 bases; junction bases outside the gene matches: 7. Germline CDR1 reads SEHNR; CDR2 reads FQNEAQ (reference sequence). The CDR3 runs 14 residues. CDR3 nucleotide sequence: TGTGCCACTGGGGACAGCTCTAGCACAGATACGCAGTATTTT. This encodes CATGDSSSTDTQYF. Full variable domain (rest looked up from reference TRBV7-9 and TRBJ2-3): DTGVSQNPRHKITKRGQNVTFRCDPISEHNRLYWYRQTLGQGPEFLTYFQNEAQLEKSRLLSDRFSAERPKGSFSTLEIQRTEQGDSAMYLCATGDSSSTDTQYFGPGTRLTVL.

The V call is TRBV13, the J call TRBJ1-2; maybe TRBD1 (6 bases). The V end was cut by 6 bases, the J end by 6 bases, with 17 bases between. This CDR3 is 14 amino acids long. From germline, CDR1 is PRHDT and CDR2 FYEKMQ (reference sequence). For the CDR3, the DNA is TGTGCCAGCAGGACAAGGGGGTTTGAGGATGGCTACACCTTC. It encodes CASRTRGFEDGYTF. Complete variable domain (other parts from reference TRBV13 and TRBJ1-2): AAGVIQSPRHLIKEKRETATLKCYPIPRHDTVYWYQQGPGQDPQFLISFYEKMQSDKGSIPDRFSAQQFSDYHSELNMSSLELGDSALYFCASRTRGFEDGYTFGSGTRLTVV.

The V gene is TRBV6-2 or TRBV6-3, the J gene TRBJ2-5; 14 positions agree with TRBD2. The CDR3 covers 20 residues. With 0 bases clipped from V and 4 bases from J, the junction kept 13 bases outside the gene matches. CDR1 is MNHEY and CDR2 is SVGEGT in the germline V gene. CDR3 sequence reads: CASSYSGQGLAGAYGETQYF. The DNA of the CDR3 is TGTGCCAGCAGTTACTCGGGACAGGGACTAGCGGGAGCGTATGGAGAGACCCAGTACTTC.

V is TRBV18 and J is TRBJ1-1, with TRBD1 matching over 8 bases. Germline trimming cut 6 bases from V and 5 bases from J; bases unmatched to any gene: 5. CDR3 length: 13 residues. Germline CDR1 reads KGHSH; CDR2 reads LQKENI. This CDR3 reads CASSQQGGTEAFF. CDR3 nucleotide sequence: TGTGCCAGCTCTCAACAGGGGGGGACTGAAGCTTTCTTT.

The chain links TRBV28 to TRBJ1-1; the match to TRBD1 covers 7 bases. Germline CDR1 and CDR2: MDHEN and SYDVKM. The J segment lost 1 base and the V segment lost 5 bases, leaving 10 bases of the junction unmatched. The CDR3 loop spans 16 amino acids. CDR3 nucleotides: TGTGCCAGCAGTCCATACTATGGGACAGCGAACACTGAAGCTTTCTTT. It codes for CASSPYYGTANTEAFF.

V usage is TRBV7-9 and J usage is TRBJ2-3; TRBD1 matches 7 bases. After removal of 2 bases from V and 9 bases from J, the junction contained 5 bases not matched to a gene. The CDR3 extends over 13 amino acids. The V gene's germline CDR1 is SEHNR and CDR2 FQNEAQ (reference sequence). DNA for the CDR3: TGTGCCAGCAGCTTAAAGGGACAGTCGACGCAGTATTTT. It translates to CASSLKGQSTQYF.

V gene TRBV4-3 combines with J gene TRBJ2-7; tentative D call: TRBD1 (6 bases). The CDR3 loop spans 16 amino acids. V lost 1 base and J lost 4, with 17 bases in between. Germline CDR1 LGHNA, CDR2 YSLEER. CDR3 bases: TGCGCCAGCAGCCAAGTATGGACAGACCCTTTTTACGAGCAGTACTTC. As protein: CASSQVWTDPFYEQYF.

J is TRBJ2-2 and V is TRBV5-1; D possibly corresponds to TRBD1 (6 bases). V was clipped by 2 bases and J by 6 bases, with 8 bases between them. The V gene's germline CDR1 is SGHRS and CDR2 YFSETQ. This CDR3 is 13 amino acids long. The CDR3 is CASSFTGSGELFF. The DNA of the CDR3 is TGCGCCAGCAGCTTCACAGGGTCCGGGGAGCTGTTTTTT.

The chain links TRBV19 to TRBJ1-5; TRBD1 is a possible D gene (6 bases). Per germline, CDR1 LNHDA and CDR2 SQIVND (reference sequence). V was shortened by 2 bases and J by 0 bases, with 17 bases between the two germline ends. The CDR3 sequence is 18 residues long. In DNA form, the CDR3 reads TGTGCCAGTAGTATAAAAGAGAAGGGGGTGGGTAGCAATCAGCCCCAGCATTTT. The encoded protein is CASSIKEKGVGSNQPQHF.

This clone occurred once. The chain joins TRBV18 to TRBJ1-1; 8 bases map to TRBD1. Losses at the gene ends were 3 bases for V and 4 bases for J; bases not matched to a gene: 4. Germline assignment: CDR1 KGHSH and CDR2 LQKENI. CDR3 size: 14 residues. This CDR3 reads CASSPTGVATEAFF. DNA of the CDR3: TGTGCCAGCTCACCGACAGGGGTAGCCACTGAAGCTTTCTTT. The whole variable domain, remainder taken from reference TRBV18 and TRBJ1-1, is NAGVMQNPRHLVRRRGQEARLRCSPMKGHSHVYWYRQLPEEGLKFMVYLQKENIIDESGMPKERFSAEFPKEGPSILRIQQVVRGDSAAYFCASSPTGVATEAFFGQGTRLTVV.

The gene calls are TRBV14 and TRBJ1-1, with 8 bases identical to TRBD1. CDR1 is SGHDN, CDR2 FVKESK, per germline. V lost 2 bases, J lost 1 base, and 9 bases stayed unmatched. This CDR3 is built from 17 residues. In DNA, the CDR3 is TGTGCCAGCAGCCAACCCGGACAGGGACATACGAACACTGAAGCTTTCTTT. It yields the protein CASSQPGQGHTNTEAFF.

The V call is TRBV25-1, the J call TRBJ2-7; 7 nucleotides match TRBD2. CDR1 MGHDK and CDR2 SYGVNS come from the germline V gene. The CDR3 is 15 amino acids. With V trimmed by 2 bases and J by 4 bases, 8 bases remained unmatched. The CDR3 nucleotides are TGTGCCAGCAGTGAACAAGCGGGAAGAGGGTACGAGCAGTACTTC. Encoded protein: CASSEQAGRGYEQYF.

The chain joins TRBV6-1 to TRBJ1-3; 8 positions agree with TRBD1. Germline CDR1 and CDR2: MNHNS and SASEGT. J gave up 5 bases and V 2 bases, and 2 bases lay outside the gene matches. The CDR3 covers 14 residues. The CDR3 DNA reads TGTGCCAGCAGTGAATCAGGGGGCAGAAACACCATATATTTT. Protein: CASSESGGRNTIYF.

The chain combines TRBV4-2 with TRBJ2-3, with 9 bases fitting TRBD2. The CDR3 contains 16 residues. The germline V gene has CDR1 LGHNA and CDR2 YNFKEQ. The V segment lost 1 base and the J segment 1 base; nucleotides outside the gene matches: 3. In DNA form, the CDR3 reads TGTGCCAGCAGCCAAGTAGCGGGAGAGGGCACAGATACGCAGTATTTT. This codes for CASSQVAGEGTDTQYF.

The V and J genes are TRBV7-2 and TRBJ1-3, with 10 bases aligning to TRBD1. Germline trimming cut 4 bases from V and 2 bases from J; bases unmatched to any gene: 2. Germline CDR1 SGHTA, CDR2 FQGNSA. CDR3 length: 15 residues. CDR3 loop: CASSSDRGPGNTIYF. The CDR3 DNA is TGTGCCAGCAGCTCCGACAGGGGGCCTGGAAACACCATATATTTT. Drawing the rest from reference TRBV7-2 and TRBJ1-3, the complete variable domain is GAGVSQSPSNKVTEKGKDVELRCDPISGHTALYWYRQSLGQGLEFLIYFQGNSAPDKSGLPSDRFSAERTGGSVSTLTIQRTQQEDSAVYLCASSSDRGPGNTIYFGEGSWLTVV.

The rearrangement joins TRBV28 to TRBJ2-3, with 8 bases fitting TRBD2. Trimming took 6 bases from V and 5 from J; bases not matched to a gene: 7. Germline loops: CDR1 MDHEN, CDR2 SYDVKM. The CDR3 has 14 residues. Here the CDR3 reads CASSRGGVGDTQYF. The CDR3 bases are TGTGCCAGCAGCCGGGGGGGAGTAGGAGATACGCAGTATTTT.

This rearrangement joins TRBV7-2 to TRBJ1-6; 7 positions agree with TRBD1. Germline V gene lookup returns CDR1 SGHTA and CDR2 FQGNSA. The CDR3 length is 17 residues. J was trimmed by 3 bases and V by 5 bases; bases with no gene match: 10. CDR3 sequence reads: CASSPLGQDGYNSPLHF. For the CDR3, the DNA is TGTGCCAGCAGCCCCCTAGGACAGGACGGCTATAATTCACCCCTCCACTTT.

This chain uses TRBV10-3 with TRBJ2-7, with 9 positions matching TRBD2. This CDR3 is built from 16 residues. Germline trimming cut 8 bases from V and 4 bases from J; bases unmatched to any gene: 15. Looked up from germline, CDR1 is ENHRY and CDR2 is SYGVKD. As DNA, the CDR3 is TGTGCCATCGGGCGGGTAGCGGGGGTCCCAGGGTACGAGCAGTACTTC. Amino acids: CAIGRVAGVPGYEQYF.

This clone showed up just a few times. The rearrangement joins TRBV7-8 to TRBJ2-1, with D maybe TRBD2 (6 bases). The CDR3 has 16 residues. CDR1 is SGHVS, CDR2 FQNEAQ, per germline. The V end lost 5 bases, the J end lost 3 bases, and 17 bases lay between the germline ends. CDR3 DNA: TGTGCCAGCAGCCGAGTCGGGGGAACCCTCTACAATGAGCAGTTCTTC. This codes for CASSRVGGTLYNEQFF.

V is TRBV4-2 and J is TRBJ2-7; D is unresolved. CDR3 size: 15 residues. Germline CDR1 is LGHNA and CDR2 is YNFKEQ. V lost 0 bases and J 3 bases, leaving 12 bases between the germline ends. The DNA for the CDR3 is TGTGCCAGCAGCCAAGAAGTAAACAGAGTCTACGAGCAGTACTTC. Protein sequence: CASSQEVNRVYEQYF.

The V and J genes are TRBV3-1 (or the pseudogene TRBV3-2) and TRBJ1-4, with D perhaps matching TRBD1 (5 bases). CDR1 LGHDT and CDR2 YNNKEL come from the germline V gene (reference sequence). Trimming pared 4 bases from V and 8 bases from J, leaving 14 bases between. CDR3 size: 14 residues. The CDR3, as DNA: TGTGCCAGCAGCCCCAGCCGGGACTTCGAAAAACTGTTTTTT. Translation: CASSPSRDFEKLFF.